This paragraph reports one T cell receptor beta chain. The repertoire was sequenced with immunoSEQ multiplex PCR; TCRdb's copy has only in-frame clones and lacks some. The sample lists 150,000 to 250,000 clones; roughly 80% were seen once. Membership in each cohort depended on participant-reported clinical history. Donors in Cohort 3 counted as recovered after two negative PCRs, clearance, or symptom resolution. The sample is drawn from a study of blood T cell repertoires in COVID-19. Study background: Some COVID-19 samples were acute and others convalescent; all came from the United States, Italy and Spain.

CDR3 length equals 15 residues. Germline V gene sequence: CDR1 LNHDA, CDR2 SQIVND (reference sequence). Trimming pared 1 base from V and 7 bases from J, leaving 14 bases between. The sequence was collected from a man aged 40-49 years who had recovered from COVID-19. The sample was PBMCs or T cells enriched from blood (not recorded which). The chain uses TRBV19 and TRBJ2-1; tentatively, D is TRBD1 (5 bases). CDR3 nucleotide sequence: TGTGCCAGTAGTATAGTCTCAGCAGGGTCGAATGAGCAGTTCTTC. Translated: CASSIVSAGSNEQFF.